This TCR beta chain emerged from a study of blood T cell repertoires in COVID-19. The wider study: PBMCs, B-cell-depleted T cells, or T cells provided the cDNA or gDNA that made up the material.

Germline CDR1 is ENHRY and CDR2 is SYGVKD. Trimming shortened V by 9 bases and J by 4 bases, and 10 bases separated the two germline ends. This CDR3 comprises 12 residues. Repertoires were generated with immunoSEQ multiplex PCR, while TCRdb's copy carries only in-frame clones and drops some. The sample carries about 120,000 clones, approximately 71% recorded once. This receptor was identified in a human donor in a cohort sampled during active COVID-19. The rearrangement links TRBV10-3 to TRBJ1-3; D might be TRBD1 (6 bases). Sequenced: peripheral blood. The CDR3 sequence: CAIGGNGNTIYF. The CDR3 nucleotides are TGTGCCATAGGGGGTAACGGAAACACCATATATTTT.